These T cell receptor beta chains were read from a single sample in a study of T cells after posttransplantation cyclophosphamide. TCRdb keeps only in-frame clones here, not all; method: immunoSEQ multiplex PCR. This repertoire holds about 12,000 clones, and none appear only once. Sequencing was carried out using PBMCs. All receptors derive from a woman between 40 and 55 years old in good health, CMV-negative, and a related stem cell transplant donor. CDR3s include the opening cysteine and the closing phenylalanine or tryptophan. D genes are given only for firm matches. Size tells how often a clone was seen (once, few, many) or the class of an expanded clone, and some rows leave it out.

j_call cdr3_length d_call v_call clone_size cdr3_nt cdr3_aa
TRBJ1-3 16 TRBD1 TRBV7-2 many TGTGCCAGCAGCCCAGCATCGACAGGGGCAGGAAACACCATATATTTT CASSPASTGAGNTIYF
TRBJ2-1 19 TRBD2 TRBV6-2/TRBV6-3 many TGTGCCAGCAGTTCAATTACTAGCGGGAGTGGAAGGTCCTACAATGAGCAGTTCTTC CASSSITSGSGRSYNEQFF
TRBJ1-2 14 NA TRBV2 many TGTGCCAGCAGGAGTTGGGACAAGATCTATGGCTACACCTTC CASRSWDKIYGYTF
TRBJ2-5 15 NA TRBV12-3/TRBV12-4 many TGTGCCAGCAGTTGGACACCTAATCCACAAGAGACCCAGTACTTC CASSWTPNPQETQYF
TRBJ2-7 15 TRBD2 TRBV28 NA TGTGCCAGCACCCAGTCTGCGGGAGGCTCCTACGAGCAGTACTTC CASTQSAGGSYEQYF
TRBJ2-3 14 NA TRBV7-3 many TGTGCCAGCAGCCTACAGTTGAGCACAGATACGCAGTATTTT CASSLQLSTDTQYF
TRBJ2-5 14 NA TRBV6-5 few TGTGCCAGCAGACTCGGACGCGGGGTGGAGACCCAGTACTTC CASRLGRGVETQYF
TRBJ1-4 14 NA TRBV29-1 many TGCAGCGTTGAAGGCCGGGACAATAATGAAAAACTGTTTTTT CSVEGRDNNEKLFF
TRBJ2-1 16 TRBD1 TRBV10-1 many TGCGCCAGCAGTGAGTCGAGGGGACAGGGGAAAAATGAGCAGTTCTTC CASSESRGQGKNEQFF
TRBJ1-6 17 TRBD1 TRBV30 few TGTGCCTGGACCTTGGCGGGACAGGGCTATTATAATTCACCCCTCCACTTT CAWTLAGQGYYNSPLHF
TRBJ2-7 17 TRBD2 TRBV13 many TGTGCCAGCAGCTTAGTGGGACTAGCGGGAGTTTCCTACGAGCAGTACTTC CASSLVGLAGVSYEQYF
TRBJ2-2 14 NA TRBV12-3/TRBV12-4 many TGTGCCAGCAGGAGGACAAGGAACACCGGGGAGCTGTTTTTT CASRRTRNTGELFF
TRBJ2-5 15 TRBD1 TRBV12-3/TRBV12-4 NA TGTGCCAGCAGTCCGTTTGACAGGGGTCAAGAGACCCAGTACTTC CASSPFDRGQETQYF
TRBJ1-5 21 TRBD1 TRBV10-1 many TGCGCCAGCAGTGCGAACTCTTCGATCAGGACAGGGCCGGGAAGCAATCAGCCCCAGCATTTT CASSANSSIRTGPGSNQPQHF
TRBJ2-1 15 TRBD2 TRBV5-6 many TGTGCCAGCAGCTTGACTAGCGGGAGGGCCACTGAGCAGTTCTTC CASSLTSGRATEQFF
TRBJ1-2 16 NA TRBV5-5 many TGTGCCAGCAGCTTGAGGCGGGCAGGGGATACCTATGGCTACACCTTC CASSLRRAGDTYGYTF
TRBJ1-1 14 NA TRBV12-3/TRBV12-4 many TGTGCCAGCACCCGACCCCAGGGGAACACTGAAGCTTTCTTT CASTRPQGNTEAFF
TRBJ1-5 13 NA TRBV19 many TGTGCCAGTAGTATTACAGCAAGGCAGCCCCAGCATTTT CASSITARQPQHF
TRBJ2-5 13 NA TRBV7-9 many TGTGCCAGCAGCCACGCGGGCCAAGAGACCCAGTACTTC CASSHAGQETQYF
TRBJ1-1 13 NA TRBV15 many TGTGCCACCAGCCGCCGGGGGAACACTGAAGCTTTCTTT CATSRRGNTEAFF
TRBJ2-7 15 TRBD2 TRBV2 many TGTGCCAGCAGTGATATGGGCGGGGGGTTCTACGAGCAGTACTTC CASSDMGGGFYEQYF
TRBJ1-5 15 NA TRBV7-6 many TGTGCCAGCAGCTTAGAAGAGGGGAGGAATCAGCCCCAGCATTTT CASSLEEGRNQPQHF
TRBJ2-5 12 NA TRBV6-1 many TGTGCCAGCAGTGGCCAGCAAGAGACCCAGTACTTC CASSGQQETQYF
TRBJ2-3 16 NA TRBV5-1 NA TGCGCCAGCAGCTTGTTTTCGGCGGTTGGCACAGATACGCAGTATTTT CASSLFSAVGTDTQYF
TRBJ2-3 17 TRBD1 TRBV28 NA TGTGCCAGCAGTAGCCGGGGACAGGGGTTAAGCACAGATACGCAGTATTTT CASSSRGQGLSTDTQYF
TRBJ1-2 14 NA TRBV7-9 few TGTGCCAGCAGTAGACAGCAGGAAGAGGAAGGCTACACCTTC CASSRQQEEEGYTF
TRBJ2-7 15 TRBD2 TRBV7-2 many TGTGCCAGCAGCTTAGGTAGTAGCGGGGGTCGCGAGCAGTACTTC CASSLGSSGGREQYF
TRBJ1-5 15 NA TRBV5-1 many TGCGCCAGCAGCTTGGGGCCTGAAGGCAATCAGCCCCAGCATTTT CASSLGPEGNQPQHF
TRBJ1-1 13 TRBD1 TRBV9 medium-sized TGTGCCAGCAGTCCCAGGGGGCGCGCTGAAGCTTTCTTT CASSPRGRAEAFF
TRBJ2-1 12 NA TRBV12-3/TRBV12-4 many TGTGCCAGCAGTTTCGGGGGAGGAGAGCAGTTCTTC CASSFGGGEQFF
TRBJ1-1 16 TRBD1 TRBV12-3/TRBV12-4 many TGTGCCAGCAGTTTAGCAGGACAGGGGCGAGGCACTGAAGCTTTCTTT CASSLAGQGRGTEAFF
TRBJ1-2 14 NA TRBV6-5 many TGTGCCAGCAGTTCGGGGGGAGTCGGTTATGGCTACACCTTC CASSSGGVGYGYTF
TRBJ2-7 15 TRBD2 TRBV11-2 many TGTGCCAGCAGCTGGACTAGCGGGGGTTCCTACGAGCAGTACTTC CASSWTSGGSYEQYF
TRBJ2-5 16 TRBD2 TRBV24-1 NA TGTGCCACCAGTGACCCCGGACTAGCGGGAGCAGAGACCCAGTACTTC CATSDPGLAGAETQYF
TRBJ2-5 13 TRBD1 TRBV19 many TGTGCCACCAATCGACAGGGCCAAGAGACCCAGTACTTC CATNRQGQETQYF
TRBJ2-1 15 TRBD1 TRBV6-5 many TGTGCCAGCAGTACAGGGGGCCGCTCCTACAATGAGCAGTTCTTC CASSTGGRSYNEQFF
TRBJ2-1 15 TRBD2 TRBV7-3 many TGTGCCAGCAGCAAACTCGGACTAGCAAACAATGAGCAGTTCTTC CASSKLGLANNEQFF
TRBJ2-2 16 NA TRBV5-1 few TGCGCCAGCAGCTTGGCGAGACTCCAGAACACCGGGGAGCTGTTTTTT CASSLARLQNTGELFF
TRBJ2-2 11 NA TRBV12-3/TRBV12-4 many TGTGCCAGCGGCAGGGTCGGGGAGCTGTTTTTT CASGRVGELFF
TRBJ1-5 14 TRBD1 TRBV12-3/TRBV12-4 NA TGTGCCAGCAGGTACAGGGGCTACAATCAGCCCCAGCATTTT CASRYRGYNQPQHF
TRBJ1-4 13 NA TRBV6-6 many TGTGCCAGCAGTTATAATCTGAATGAAAAACTGTTTTTT CASSYNLNEKLFF
TRBJ1-2 12 NA TRBV28 many TGTGCCAGCAGTTTGCTCGGGGGTGGCTACACCTTC CASSLLGGGYTF
TRBJ1-5 14 NA TRBV27 many TGTGCCAGCAGTAGTTGGGGGGAGGGTCAGCCCCAGCATTTT CASSSWGEGQPQHF
TRBJ2-5 16 TRBD2 TRBV19 many TGTGCCAGTAGGCCGGGACTAGCGGGGGGGCCGGAGACCCAGTACTTC CASRPGLAGGPETQYF
TRBJ2-7 11 TRBD1 TRBV19 many TGTGCCAGTAGGTGCCGATGGGGACAGCCCTTC CASRCRWGQPF
TRBJ2-6 16 TRBD1 TRBV4-1 many TGCGCCAGCAGCCGGACAGGGAACTCTGGGGCCAACGTCCTGACTTTC CASSRTGNSGANVLTF
TRBJ1-4 15 NA TRBV13 many TGTGCCAGCAGCATGAGGGAGTCGGGGAATGAAAAACTGTTTTTT CASSMRESGNEKLFF
TRBJ1-5 12 NA TRBV12-3/TRBV12-4 many TGTGCCAGCAGATCACAGGGCCAGCCCCAGCATTTT CASRSQGQPQHF
TRBJ2-5 16 TRBD1 TRBV9 many TGTGCCAGCAGCAGACAAACCGGGACAGGGGGAGAGACCCAGTACTTC CASSRQTGTGGETQYF
TRBJ2-2 16 NA TRBV7-3 many TGTGCCAGCAGCGCCGCAGGGCTATCGAACACCGGGGAGCTGTTTTTT CASSAAGLSNTGELFF
TRBJ2-5 14 NA TRBV10-3 many TGTGCCATCAGTGAGTCTGAGGGGGTGGCGACCCAGTACTTC CAISESEGVATQYF
TRBJ2-1 13 TRBD2 TRBV12-3/TRBV12-4 many TGTGCCAGCAGCTATAAAGCGGGGCTGAGTACGCTCTTC CASSYKAGLSTLF
TRBJ1-5 15 TRBD1 TRBV7-9 many TGTGCCAGCAGCGCAGCAGGGGGACTCAATCAGCCCCAGCATTTT CASSAAGGLNQPQHF
TRBJ1-5 16 NA TRBV4-2 many TGTGCCAGCAGCCAAGATCTAACAGGCGGCGGTCAGCCCCAGCATTTT CASSQDLTGGGQPQHF
TRBJ2-7 14 TRBD2 TRBV12-3/TRBV12-4 many TGTGCCAGCAGCTTAGGTAGCGGGAGGGCCGAGCAGTACTTC CASSLGSGRAEQYF
TRBJ1-3 14 NA TRBV28 many TGTGCCAGCAGTCACCGAGCTTCTGGAAACACCATATATTTT CASSHRASGNTIYF
TRBJ1-5 15 NA TRBV19 many TGTGCCAGTAGCCACCAATCTCAGGGTAATCAGCCCCAGCATTTT CASSHQSQGNQPQHF
TRBJ2-5 16 NA TRBV7-8 many TGTGCCAGCAGCTTAGTGGGGGGGTTCAGGGGAGAGACCCAGTACTTC CASSLVGGFRGETQYF
TRBJ2-6 17 TRBD2 TRBV9 many TGTGCCAGCAGCGTAACTAGCGGGCCGTCTGGGGCCAACGTCCTGACTTTC CASSVTSGPSGANVLTF